Presented here are 21 T cell receptor beta chains from one specimen sequenced in a study of blood T cells in healthy people across ages. Primers used in a second PCR of roughly 7 to 11 cycles were a sample-barcoded 5' primer and a J-beta primer mix. TCRdb used MiXCR to reprocess the 5' RACE reads, holding one entry per CDR3 protein. The sample gives roughly 1.7 million distinct CDR3 sequences, 34% of which show up once; roughly 12% is in the top ten. Material: blood. Receptor source: a woman under 40 in good health.

This clonotype showed up just a few times. The chain has TRBV6-5 and TRBJ1-4; no clear D. CDR3 size: 13 residues. V dropped 0 bases and J dropped 6 bases, with 5 bases sitting between them. Germline CDR1 MNHEY, CDR2 SVGAGI. The CDR3 spells CASSYSSYEKLFF. The DNA for the CDR3 is TGTGCCAGCAGTTACTCGAGTTATGAAAAACTGTTTTTT.

V is TRBV7-3 and J is TRBJ1-5; maybe TRBD1 (6 bases). Per the germline V gene, CDR1 is SGHTA and CDR2 is FQGTGA. Trimming stripped 5 bases from V and 3 bases from J, with 14 bases between. The CDR3 has 15 residues. The CDR3 region is CASSPTGYPNQPQHF. In DNA, the CDR3 is TGTGCCAGCAGCCCGACAGGATACCCCAATCAGCCCCAGCATTTT.

This clonotype turned up a few times. This chain joins TRBV5-1 and TRBJ2-3, with D perhaps TRBD1 (5 bases). Germline V gene data show CDR1 as SGHRS and CDR2 as YFSETQ. The germline V and J ends were trimmed by 1 base and 2 bases, with 8 bases remaining between them. This CDR3 has 14 amino acids. For the CDR3, the DNA is TGCGCCAGCAGCTTGAACAGGTTCACAGATACGCAGTATTTT. Protein product: CASSLNRFTDTQYF.

The chain links TRBV2 to TRBJ2-3; D gene ambiguous. Germline V gene sequence: CDR1 SNHLY, CDR2 FYNNEI. The ends were cut back, 4 bases at V and 0 bases at J, with 11 bases in the middle. CDR3 length equals 15 residues. This CDR3 reads CASSGSMISTDTQYF. In DNA, the CDR3 is TGTGCCAGCAGTGGGTCTATGATTAGCACAGATACGCAGTATTTT.

There are a few counts of this clonotype. The rearrangement links TRBV20-1 to TRBJ1-2; TRBD1 agrees at 11 bases. Germline-derived CDR1 and CDR2 are DFQATT and SNEGSKA (reference sequence). V shed 0 bases, J shed 3 bases, and the junction held 6 bases outside the gene matches. CDR3 length: 16 amino acids. CDR3 in DNA: TGCAGTGCTAGAGATAAGGACAGGGGGCAGGACTATGGCTACACCTTC. It specifies CSARDKDRGQDYGYTF.

In this sample, this clonotype turned up many times. V is TRBV20-1 and J is TRBJ2-1; 7 bases fit TRBD2. Germline lookup yields CDR1 DFQATT and CDR2 SNEGSKA (reference sequence). CDR3 length: 15 residues. With V trimmed by 3 bases and J by 6 bases, 11 bases remained unmatched. CDR3 loop: CSASTFGGGSNEQFF. In DNA, the CDR3 is TGCAGTGCTAGTACTTTCGGCGGGGGTTCCAATGAGCAGTTCTTC.

The V gene is TRBV28, the J gene TRBJ1-2; TRBD1 matches at 12 bases. Germline-derived CDR1 and CDR2 are MDHEN and SYDVKM. V shed 6 bases, J shed 3 bases, and the junction held 14 bases outside the gene matches. The CDR3 spans 18 residues. This CDR3 is CASSQPLGTGGAHYGYTF. Here the CDR3 DNA reads TGTGCCAGCAGCCAACCCTTGGGGACAGGGGGCGCCCACTATGGCTACACCTTC.

This clonotype has ten or more counts. The rearrangement uses TRBV24-1 and TRBJ2-3; D may be TRBD1 (6 bases). In germline, CDR1 is KGHDR, CDR2 SFDVKD. The CDR3 contains 15 residues. V lost 4 bases, J lost 2 bases, and 12 bases lay in between. The CDR3 loop is CATSETGTHTDTQYF. In DNA form, the CDR3 reads TGTGCCACCAGTGAAACCGGGACACACACAGATACGCAGTATTTT.

This clonotype was seen a handful of times. This chain uses TRBV27 with TRBJ2-5; 8 nucleotides line up with TRBD1. The CDR3 contains 14 residues. The V segment lost 2 bases and the J segment 11 bases; nucleotides outside the gene matches: 10. Germline CDR1 and CDR2: MNHEY and SMNVEV (reference sequence). The CDR3, as DNA: TGTGCCAGCAGTTTAACCCCGACAGGGGAAGAGCAGTACTTC. It specifies CASSLTPTGEEQYF.

The CDR3: CASSPGVRVGNEQFF. DNA of the CDR3: TGTGCCAGCAGCCCCGGGGTGAGGGTGGGCAATGAGCAGTTCTTC. The chain couples TRBV7-2 to TRBJ2-1; D is perhaps TRBD2 (5 bases). Trimming stripped 5 bases from V and 6 bases from J, with 17 bases between. This CDR3 region has 15 residues. The germline V gene has CDR1 SGHTA and CDR2 FQGNSA. Looking up the rest from reference TRBV7-2 and TRBJ2-1 gives the full variable domain: GAGVSQSPSNKVTEKGKDVELRCDPISGHTALYWYRQSLGQGLEFLIYFQGNSAPDKSGLPSDRFSAERTGGSVSTLTIQRTQQEDSAVYLCASSPGVRVGNEQFFGPGTRLTVL.

As regards this clonotype: Possible read error: a much larger clone is one base away. The chain joins TRBV12-3 or TRBV12-4 to TRBJ2-1; 8 bases agree with TRBD1. The CDR3 runs 15 residues. The CDR3 DNA follows: TGTGCCAGCAGTTTGGGACAGGCCTCCTACAATGAGCGGTTCTTC. Amino acids: CASSLGQASYNERFF.

This chain joins TRBV6-1 and TRBJ1-5, with TRBD1 matching over 7 bases. With V trimmed by 6 bases and J by 1 base, 3 bases remained unmatched. CDR1 is MNHNS and CDR2 is SASEGT in the germline V gene. The CDR3 sequence is 14 residues long. In DNA, the CDR3 is TGTGCCAGCAGGCCGGGACAGAGCAATCAGCCCCAGCATTTT. Translating it yields CASRPGQSNQPQHF.

The J gene is TRBJ2-3, the V gene TRBV14; D is tentatively TRBD1 or TRBD2 (6 bases each). Germline V lookup: CDR1 SGHDN, CDR2 FVKESK. This CDR3 is built from 17 residues. V was trimmed by 5 bases and J by 5 bases, leaving 23 bases between them. The CDR3 coding sequence is TGTGCCAGCAGCTACCAGGGGTTCCACCGGCGGGGAGATACGCAGTATTTT. This codes for CASSYQGFHRRGDTQYF.

Notes on this clonotype: A much larger clone lies one base from this, so it may be a read error. The J gene is TRBJ2-3, the V gene TRBV29-1, with D possibly called TRBD1 or TRBD2 (5 bases each). The CDR3 extends over 12 amino acids. Germline V gene sequence: CDR1 SQVTM, CDR2 ANQGSEA. The chain's CDR3 is CSVGDPTDMQYF. CDR3 DNA sequence: TGCAGCGTTGGGGACCCAACAGATATGCAGTATTTT.

The V call is TRBV29-1, the J call TRBJ2-3; D perhaps matches TRBD1 (5 bases). Germline V gene data show CDR1 as SQVTM and CDR2 as ANQGSEA. This CDR3 has 14 amino acids. Between the trimmed V and J ends, which lost 1 base and 1 base, there was a span of 9 bases. The CDR3 coding sequence is TGCAGCGTTGAAGGGGAAGGGGGCACAGATACGCAGTATTTT. The encoded protein is CSVEGEGGTDTQYF.

This clonotype was counted a single time. The genes are TRBV5-1 and TRBJ2-2, with 11 bases fitting TRBD1. The CDR3 contains 15 residues. CDR1 and CDR2 from the germline V gene are SGHRS and YFSETQ. The V gene end was trimmed by 4 bases and the J gene end by 6 bases; junction bases not matched to a gene: 5. The CDR3 DNA follows: TGCGCCAGCAGCCCGGACAGGGGGCAATCCGGGGAGCTGTTTTTT. Its translation is CASSPDRGQSGELFF.

This clonotype was observed a few times. The chain carries TRBV28 and TRBJ2-7; the D gene is possibly TRBD2 (7 bases). This CDR3 is built from 15 residues. Germline-derived CDR1 and CDR2 are MDHEN and SYDVKM. V was shortened by 9 bases and J by 0 bases, with 18 bases between the two germline ends. CDR3 nucleotide sequence: TGTGCCAGTCTGTTGGGGGGAGGGGGCTCCTACGAGCAGTACTTC. Its protein is CASLLGGGGSYEQYF.

The chain employs TRBV14 and TRBJ2-7, with 7 bases identical to TRBD1. V gave up 8 bases and J gave up 7 bases; unmatched junction bases: 11. The CDR3 totals 13 residues. Germline CDR1 and CDR2: SGHDN and FVKESK. Here the CDR3 reads CASDPLTGAEQYF. CDR3 DNA sequence: TGTGCCAGCGACCCTCTAACAGGGGCGGAGCAGTACTTC.

The sample holds a few counts of this clonotype. V is TRBV9 and J is TRBJ2-1; 13 bases fit TRBD2. The germline CDR1 and CDR2 sequences are SGDLS and YYNGEE. J gave up 7 bases and V 5 bases, and 9 bases lay outside the gene matches. The CDR3 sequence is 16 residues long. CDR3 loop: CASSDPGTSGANEQFF. DNA of the CDR3: TGTGCCAGCAGTGACCCCGGGACTAGCGGGGCTAATGAGCAGTTCTTC.

This clonotype showed up many times. The chain joins TRBV12-3 or TRBV12-4 to TRBJ2-7, with unresolved D. Trimming cost V 3 bases and J 2 bases, with 11 bases left between them. The CDR3 covers 14 residues. The CDR3 region is CASSLKGRPYEQYF. The CDR3 region has the DNA TGTGCCAGCAGTTTGAAGGGCAGACCCTACGAGCAGTACTTC.

V usage is TRBV3-1 and J usage is TRBJ1-1; D perhaps matches TRBD1 (5 bases). The CDR3 runs 15 residues. Germline V lookup: CDR1 LGHDT, CDR2 YNNKEL (reference sequence). V was trimmed by 3 bases and J by 0 bases, leaving 11 bases between them. CDR3 nucleotides: TGTGCCAGCAGCCAGGCAGGGAACATGAACACTGAAGCTTTCTTT. Its protein is CASSQAGNMNTEAFF.